The sequence of this T cell receptor beta chain was determined in a study of T cell responses to AZD1222 COVID-19 vaccine. Findings and caveats of the study: With two AZD1222 doses given, Spike-specific TCR breadth and depth both rose.

The count of this clone is one. The antigen is undetermined. Libraries were prepared by immunoSEQ multiplex PCR; TCRdb keeps only in-frame clonotypes and omits some of them. The sample carries 95,000 to 150,000 clones, approximately 84% recorded once. This CDR3 is 11 amino acids long. V dropped 4 bases and J dropped 5 bases, with 3 bases sitting between them. Per the germline V gene, CDR1 is MDHEN and CDR2 is SYDVKM. The sequences come from peripheral blood, collected on day 0 of AZD1222 vaccination. This TCR derives from an adult in good health. The chain recombines TRBV28 with TRBJ2-1; the D is unclear. CDR3 bases: TGTGCCAGCAGTTGGCACAATGAGCAGTTCTTC. This translates into CASSWHNEQFF. Looking up the rest from reference TRBV28 and TRBJ2-1 gives the full variable domain: DVKVTQSSRYLVKRTGEKVFLECVQDMDHENMFWYRQDPGLGLRLIYFSYDVKMKEKGDIPEGYSVSREKKERFSLILESASTNQTSMYLCASSWHNEQFFGPGTRLTVL.